This TCR beta chain originates from a study of T cell repertoires in cytomegalovirus infection. Study context: Use of recently identified HLA-C-restricted and well-studied HLA-B-restricted CMV epitopes was part of the study. Public TCR beta signatures indicated both CMV infection and matching HLA type.

Points on this clonotype: Its specificity is not known.

Study-wide results and limits: Identification of carriers of CMV plus the relevant HLA was performed using cumulative public TCR beta family frequency. Across the ex vivo response, the dominant clonotypes were HLA-C-restricted CMV-specific TCR beta clonotypes.

The germline gives CDR1 LGHNA, CDR2 YSLEER. V lost 1 base to trimming and J lost 0 bases; unmatched junction nucleotides: 3. The CDR3 is 15 residues long. TCRdb analysed the reads with MiXCR anew, one entry per CDR3 protein. The sample holds under 850,000 distinct CDR3 sequences, 30% to 35% seen once. The rearrangement uses TRBV4-3 and TRBJ2-7, with 7 positions matching TRBD2. The receptor comes from a human donor in good health (CMV status not recorded). Some clones in this sample may be carry-over from other donors' samples. The material sequenced was cultured PBMCs, taken from culture after CMV antigen stimulation. CDR3 amino acids: CASSQGASGSYEQYF. Written as DNA, the CDR3 is TGCGCCAGCAGCCAAGGCGCTAGCGGCTCCTACGAGCAGTACTTC.